This note documents a single T cell receptor (beta chain) sequence. The antigen is not known. This sample was taken from a study of CD4 T cells in relation to SARS-CoV-2 and coronaviruses. Study at large: ViraFEST: roughly ten-day antigen culture of PBMCs, then TCR beta CDR3 sequencing.

Study conclusions and caveats: Monoreactive clones expanded significantly more to SARS-CoV-2 than crossreactive clones did. The cross-reactivity analysis covered only spike protein, not other viral proteins.

Unexposed donor CD4+ T cells date from about 2011-2018, before the COVID-19 pandemic. After more than eight days of culture, CD4+ T cells were isolated. As cell numbers allowed, unexposed-donor CD4+ T cells faced SARS-CoV-2 S/N and four cold-coronavirus spikes. Trimming left V 1 base short and J 4 bases short, with 19 bases between. Germline CDR1 SGHNT, CDR2 YYREEE (reference sequence). There are 17 residues in the CDR3. The protocol was immunoSEQ multiplex PCR, while the TCRdb copy is restricted to in-frame clones and leaves out a portion. The table records about 24,000 clones, approximately 76% of them present only once.

This TCR derives from a human donor in good health. This chain uses TRBV5-4 with TRBJ2-3; weak D call: TRBD2 (6 bases). Sequenced input: CD4+ T cells from PBMCs, cultured in vitro. The CDR3 DNA follows: TGTGCCAGCAGCTTGAAAGTAACGGGAGCAGGGTCAGATACGCAGTATTTT. Protein: CASSLKVTGAGSDTQYF. The full variable domain, with the rest looked up from reference TRBV5-4 and TRBJ2-3, is ETGVTQSPTHLIKTRGQQVTLRCSSQSGHNTVSWYQQALGQGPQFIFQYYREEENGRGNFPPRFSGLQFPNYSSELNVNALELDDSALYLCASSLKVTGAGSDTQYFGPGTRLTVL.